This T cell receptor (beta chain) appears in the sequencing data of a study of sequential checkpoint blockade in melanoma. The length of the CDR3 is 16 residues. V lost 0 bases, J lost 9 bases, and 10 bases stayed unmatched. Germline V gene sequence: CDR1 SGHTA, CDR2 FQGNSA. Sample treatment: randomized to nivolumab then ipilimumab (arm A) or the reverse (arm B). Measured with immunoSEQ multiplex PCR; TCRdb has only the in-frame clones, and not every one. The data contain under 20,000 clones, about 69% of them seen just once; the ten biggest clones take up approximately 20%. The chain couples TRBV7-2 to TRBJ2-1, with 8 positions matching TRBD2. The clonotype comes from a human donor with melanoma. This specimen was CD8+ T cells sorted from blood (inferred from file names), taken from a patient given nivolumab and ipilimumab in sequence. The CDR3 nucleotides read TGTGCCAGCAGCTTAGCGCTCGGGGGGGCTGGGGGTGAGCAGTTCTTC. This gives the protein CASSLALGGAGGEQFF.